These 10 T cell receptor beta chains share one sample of origin, sequenced in a study of radiotherapy plus CTLA-4 blockade in lung cancer. Libraries were prepared by immunoSEQ multiplex PCR; TCRdb keeps only in-frame clonotypes and omits some of them. The sample has about 51,000 clones, about 76% seen once. The sequencing here drew on peripheral blood, taken from a patient treated with radiotherapy plus ipilimumab. The receptor source for this set is a human donor with non-small cell lung cancer who had a complete response to radiotherapy plus ipilimumab.

The chain recombines TRBV6-5 with TRBJ1-1; D gene uncertain. Germline V gene lookup returns CDR1 MNHEY and CDR2 SVGAGI. CDR3 length: 11 amino acids. Trimming cost V 9 bases and J 5 bases, with 10 bases left between them. The CDR3 DNA is TGTGCCAGTAGAGGGTTTACTGAAGCTTTCTTT. This encodes CASRGFTEAFF.

The rearrangement links TRBV5-1 to TRBJ2-7, with 14 bases that match TRBD2. The CDR3 totals 15 residues. Germline V lookup: CDR1 SGHRS, CDR2 YFSETQ. J lost 7 bases, V lost 4 bases, and 7 bases had no gene match. The chain's CDR3 is CASSAGTSGSGEQYV. DNA of the CDR3: TGCGCCAGCAGCGCCGGGACTAGCGGGAGTGGAGAGCAGTACGTC.

This clone was found once. The rearrangement uses TRBV29-1 and TRBJ1-1, with a tentative D call TRBD1 (5 bases). The CDR3 sequence is 12 residues long. The V gene's germline CDR1 is SQVTM and CDR2 ANQGSEA. The ends were cut back, 8 bases at V and 4 bases at J, with 14 bases in the middle. The CDR3 region is CSTPTECTEAFF. The CDR3 DNA reads as TGCAGCACGCCGACAGAATGCACTGAAGCTTTCTTT.

The V and J genes are TRBV28 and TRBJ2-3; possible D gene TRBD1, 5 bases. Germline V gives CDR1 MDHEN, CDR2 SYDVKM. Trimming shortened V by 2 bases and J by 4 bases, and 10 bases separated the two germline ends. This CDR3 region has 14 residues. The CDR3 DNA reads as TGTGCCAGCAGTTTACGCAGGGATGCAGATACGCAGTATTTT. Protein sequence: CASSLRRDADTQYF.

J is TRBJ2-1 and V is TRBV7-2, with TRBD2 identical over 9 bases. The germline gives CDR1 SGHTA, CDR2 FQGNSA. V shed 5 bases, J shed 10 bases, and the junction held 9 bases outside the gene matches. The CDR3 has 14 residues. CDR3 region: CASSPRVSGGEQFF. CDR3 DNA sequence: TGTGCCAGCAGCCCCCGAGTTAGCGGGGGAGAGCAGTTCTTC.

The gene calls are TRBV5-8 and TRBJ2-6; TRBD1 matches at 7 bases. The CDR3 is made up of 17 amino acids. Germline trimming cut 4 bases from V and 0 bases from J; bases unmatched to any gene: 7. Germline V gene lookup returns CDR1 SGHTS and CDR2 YDEGEE. The CDR3 region has the DNA TGTGCCAGCAGCACCCCGGGACAGTACTCTGGGGCCAACGTCCTGACTTTC. This translates into CASSTPGQYSGANVLTF.

This chain joins TRBV6-1 and TRBJ1-5, with 7 bases identical to TRBD1. CDR1 and CDR2 from the germline V gene are MNHNS and SASEGT. V dropped 4 bases and J dropped 10; count of bases not matched to a gene: 10. The CDR3 consists of 14 residues. This CDR3 reads CASSARQGRLPQHF. The CDR3 nucleotides read TGTGCCAGCAGTGCTAGACAGGGCCGATTACCCCAGCATTTT.

In this sample, this clone turned up once. The CDR3 coding sequence is TGTGCCAGCAGCTTACTAGCGGGGGGCACAGATACGCAGTATTTT. Translated: CASSLLAGGTDTQYF. J is TRBJ2-3 and V is TRBV7-6; 10 positions agree with TRBD2. Trimming removed 2 bases from V and 1 base from J; junction bases left unmatched: 0. Germline CDR1 is SGHVS and CDR2 is FNYEAQ. The length of the CDR3 is 15 residues.

This clone was seen only a few times. The V and J genes are TRBV4-1 and TRBJ2-3, with 7 bases aligning to TRBD2. J lost 0 bases, V lost 2 bases, and 5 bases had no gene match. CDR3 length: 16 residues. CDR1 and CDR2 (germline): MGHRA, YSYEKL. The CDR3 sequence: CASSQKKLASTDTQYF. The CDR3, as DNA: TGCGCCAGCAGCCAAAAAAAACTAGCGAGCACAGATACGCAGTATTTT.

The chain carries TRBV5-8 and TRBJ2-1; the match to TRBD2 covers 13 bases. This CDR3 comprises 15 residues. The ends lost 4 bases at V and 7 bases at J; junction bases unmatched: 5. The V gene's germline CDR1 is SGHTS and CDR2 YDEGEE. CDR3 amino acids: CASSHRLAGGNEQFF. CDR3 sequence (DNA): TGTGCCAGCAGCCACAGACTAGCGGGAGGTAATGAGCAGTTCTTC.